This record looks at one T cell receptor (beta chain) sequence and its context. In the original analysis: Researchers report that nucleated cell counts were estimated from reference gene primer amplification. The table came from immunoSEQ multiplex PCR; TCRdb's copy has only in-frame clones and leaves some out. The V and J calls and the clone size are those of that table, but D and trimming were determined from the DNA. The table lists 500,000 to 600,000 clones, about 89% of them singletons. This sample is part of a study of blood T cell repertoires in COVID-19. About the research overall: From the United States, Italy and Spain came samples of acute and convalescent COVID-19. Sample material is recorded as cDNA or gDNA derived from T cells, B-cell-depleted T cells, or PBMCs.

In germline, CDR1 is LNHNV, CDR2 YYDKDF (reference sequence). V shed 0 bases and J 7 bases; nucleotides not matched to a gene: 17. The CDR3 contains 18 residues. Patients in Seattle were enrolled during active infection, then followed longitudinally. This chain uses TRBV15 with TRBJ1-2; 7 bases fit TRBD1. Sequenced: peripheral blood. This sequence originates from a woman aged 45-65 years with COVID-19, enrolled during active disease. The CDR3 bases are TGTGCCACCAGCAGAGAGAGGAGACAGGGAGGCAACCGCGCTGGCTACACCTTC. As protein: CATSRERRQGGNRAGYTF.